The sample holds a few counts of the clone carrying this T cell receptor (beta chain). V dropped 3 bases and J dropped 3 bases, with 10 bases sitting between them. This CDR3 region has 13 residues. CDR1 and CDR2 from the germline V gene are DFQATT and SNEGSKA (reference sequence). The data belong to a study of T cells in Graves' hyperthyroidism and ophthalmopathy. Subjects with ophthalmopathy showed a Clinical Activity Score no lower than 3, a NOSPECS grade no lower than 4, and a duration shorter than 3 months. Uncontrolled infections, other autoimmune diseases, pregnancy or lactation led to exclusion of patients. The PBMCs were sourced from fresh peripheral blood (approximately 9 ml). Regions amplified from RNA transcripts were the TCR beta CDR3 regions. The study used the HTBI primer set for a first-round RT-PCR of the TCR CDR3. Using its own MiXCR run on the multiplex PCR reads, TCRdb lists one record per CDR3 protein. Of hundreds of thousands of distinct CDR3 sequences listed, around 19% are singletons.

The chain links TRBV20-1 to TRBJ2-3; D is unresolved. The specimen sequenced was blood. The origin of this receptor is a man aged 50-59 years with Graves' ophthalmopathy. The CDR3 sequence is CSASQDPTDTQYF. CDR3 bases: TGCAGTGCTAGTCAGGACCCGACAGATACGCAGTATTTT.